These T cell receptor beta chains were read from a single sample in a study of preoperative IRX-2 immunotherapy in early breast cancer. Libraries were prepared by immunoSEQ multiplex PCR; TCRdb keeps only in-frame clonotypes and omits some of them. The table has more than 20,000 clones, around 75% seen once; the top ten hold under 8%. Sequencing was performed on lymph node tissue, taken after IRX-2 immunotherapy. Source of these receptors: a human donor with breast cancer. The CDR3 runs from the conserved cysteine through the conserved F or W. D genes are given only for firm matches. Not every row has a clone size; where given, it reads once, few, many or a size class.

j_call: TRBJ2-1
v_call: TRBV11-3
clone_size: .
cdr3_length: 17
d_call: TRBD1
cdr3_nt: TGTGCCAGCAGCCGACGCGCACAGGGGGCGAGCGACAATGAGCAGTTCTTC
cdr3_aa: CASSRRAQGASDNEQFF

j_call: TRBJ2-1
v_call: TRBV6-8
clone_size: .
cdr3_length: 14
d_call: TRBD2
cdr3_nt: TGTGCCAGCATTCTAGCGGCCTCCTACAATGAGCAGTTCTTC
cdr3_aa: CASILAASYNEQFF

j_call: TRBJ2-3
v_call: TRBV11-3
clone_size: once
cdr3_length: 15
d_call: TRBD2
cdr3_nt: TGTGCCAGCAGCCCTAGCGGGCAAGGGACAGATACGCAGTATTTT
cdr3_aa: CASSPSGQGTDTQYF

j_call: TRBJ1-2
v_call: TRBV7-6
clone_size: .
cdr3_length: 16
d_call: .
cdr3_nt: TGTGCCAGCAGCCCCGATAAGGCCAGGGCTAACTATGGCTACACCTTC
cdr3_aa: CASSPDKARANYGYTF

j_call: TRBJ2-3
v_call: TRBV7-5
clone_size: .
cdr3_length: 16
d_call: .
cdr3_nt: TGTGCCAGCAGCTTAGTGGGACTCACTAGCACAGATACGCAGTATTTT
cdr3_aa: CASSLVGLTSTDTQYF

j_call: TRBJ2-3
v_call: TRBV7-5
clone_size: .
cdr3_length: 14
d_call: .
cdr3_nt: TGTGCCAGCAGCTTATCGTCCGGTGCAGATACGCAGTATTTT
cdr3_aa: CASSLSSGADTQYF

j_call: TRBJ2-4
v_call: TRBV28
clone_size: .
cdr3_length: 15
d_call: TRBD2
cdr3_nt: TGTGCCAGCAGTCCTAGCGGGAGTTTCATCGGCATTCAGTACTTC
cdr3_aa: CASSPSGSFIGIQYF

j_call: TRBJ2-7
v_call: TRBV11-3
clone_size: .
cdr3_length: 18
d_call: TRBD2
cdr3_nt: TGTGCCAGCAGCTTGGCGGTAGGTTATCTAGCGGGAGCCTACGAGCAGTACTTC
cdr3_aa: CASSLAVGYLAGAYEQYF

j_call: TRBJ2-5
v_call: TRBV5-1
clone_size: .
cdr3_length: 15
d_call: TRBD2
cdr3_nt: TGCGCCAGCAGCTTGTCAGCGGGAGTCGGGGAGACCCAGTACTTC
cdr3_aa: CASSLSAGVGETQYF

j_call: TRBJ2-1
v_call: TRBV10-3
clone_size: .
cdr3_length: 17
d_call: .
cdr3_nt: TGTGCCATCAGTGAGTCCCAGCGGAGTAGCTCCTACAATGAGCAGTTCTTC
cdr3_aa: CAISESQRSSSYNEQFF

j_call: TRBJ2-7
v_call: TRBV12-5
clone_size: .
cdr3_length: 14
d_call: TRBD1
cdr3_nt: TGTGCCAGCACCGAAGGGACAGGGAAACACGAGCAGTACTTC
cdr3_aa: CASTEGTGKHEQYF

j_call: TRBJ1-3
v_call: TRBV18
clone_size: .
cdr3_length: 14
d_call: .
cdr3_nt: TGTGCCAGCTCACGCACAGCCTCTGGAAACACCATATATTTT
cdr3_aa: CASSRTASGNTIYF

j_call: TRBJ2-7
v_call: TRBV7-7
clone_size: .
cdr3_length: 14
d_call: TRBD1
cdr3_nt: TGTGCCAGCAGCCCCGGGACAGGAATCCTCGAGCAGTACTTC
cdr3_aa: CASSPGTGILEQYF

j_call: TRBJ2-7
v_call: TRBV11-3
clone_size: few
cdr3_length: 14
d_call: .
cdr3_nt: TGTGCCAGCAGCCCAGCCGGGTTTTCCTACGAGCAGTACTTC
cdr3_aa: CASSPAGFSYEQYF

j_call: TRBJ2-2
v_call: TRBV11-3
clone_size: .
cdr3_length: 16
d_call: .
cdr3_nt: TGTGCCAGCAGCTTAGTTTCGTGGGGTAACACCGGGGAGCTGTTTTTT
cdr3_aa: CASSLVSWGNTGELFF